This T cell receptor beta chain was found in a study of cytomegalovirus exposure and HLA in healthy donors. Broader study findings: Analysis performed later showed TCR beta chains linked to HLA being more clonally expanded than equally common others. Reportedly, fewer N-insertions than the roughly 690-donor mean appeared in an Asian-associated ancestry cluster in a later analysis.

The V gene lost 0 bases and the J gene lost 6 bases, with 7 bases spanning the gap. Germline V gene data show CDR1 as SGHKS and CDR2 as YYEKEE (reference sequence). This CDR3 is 14 amino acids long. For this clone: Its matching antigen is unknown.

PCR involved 60 Vbeta and 13 Jbeta primers. Generated by immunoSEQ multiplex PCR, the TCRdb table keeps only in-frame clones and is missing some. The sample holds roughly 190,000 clones, about 62% seen once. The receptor comes from a man in his forties in good health and CMV-seronegative. The sample comprised PBMCs. This chain connects TRBV5-5 to TRBJ1-6, with D unclear. The CDR3 region has the DNA TGTGCCAGCAGCTTGGGCAGTCTTAATTCACCCCTCCACTTT. It is translated as CASSLGSLNSPLHF.